This T cell receptor (beta chain) was sequenced during a study of T cells in localized non-small cell lung cancer. The study's findings and limits: Heterogeneity cannot be ruled out, as sequencing used one tumor region only.

Per the germline V gene, CDR1 is SEHNR and CDR2 is FQNEAQ (reference sequence). The CDR3 has 15 residues. V shed 4 bases, J shed 5 bases, and the junction held 6 bases outside the gene matches. The assay was immunoSEQ multiplex PCR, and TCRdb's table has in-frame clones only and misses some. In the table there are tens of thousands of clones, approximately 86% of which are singletons. Concerning this clone: Its specificity is not known. Other nucleotide sequences from this sample produce the same CDR3.

The chain combines TRBV7-9 with TRBJ1-4, with 8 bases identical to TRBD1. The specimen comprised PBMCs, sampled before any cancer treatment. The receptor was derived from a man aged 40-75 years with stage II squamous cell lung carcinoma. CDR3 sequence reads: CASSSWTGSNEKLFF. CDR3 DNA sequence: TGTGCCAGCAGCTCCTGGACAGGGTCCAATGAAAAACTGTTTTTT.